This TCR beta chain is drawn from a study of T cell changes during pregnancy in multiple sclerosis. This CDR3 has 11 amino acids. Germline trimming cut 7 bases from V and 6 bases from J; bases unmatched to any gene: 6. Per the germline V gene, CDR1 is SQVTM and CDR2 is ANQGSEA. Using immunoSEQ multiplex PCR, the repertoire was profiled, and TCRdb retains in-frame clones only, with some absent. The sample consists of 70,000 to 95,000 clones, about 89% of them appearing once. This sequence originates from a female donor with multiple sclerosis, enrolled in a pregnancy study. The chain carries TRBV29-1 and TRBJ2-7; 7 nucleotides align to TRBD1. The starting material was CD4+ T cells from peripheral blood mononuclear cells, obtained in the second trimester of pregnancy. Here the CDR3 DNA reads TGCAGCGCTAGACAGGGTGGCGAGCAGTACTTC. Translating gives CSARQGGEQYF.